This T cell receptor (beta chain) comes out of a study of blood T cell repertoires in COVID-19. Study information: From T cells, B-cell-depleted T cells, or PBMCs came the material, which was cDNA or gDNA.

Looked up from germline, CDR1 is MRHNA and CDR2 is SNTAGT. The CDR3 contains 15 residues. With V trimmed by 0 bases and J by 9 bases, 1 base remained unmatched. In the authors' workflow: Nucleated cell counts were estimated from reference gene primer amplification. Sequencing used immunoSEQ multiplex PCR; TCRdb keeps in-frame clones, though not all of them. The DNA gave D and trimming, while V, J and clone size come from that table. The table shows under 350,000 clones, with 75% to 90% occurring only once. This clone showed up just a few times. Sequencing was performed on peripheral blood. The TCR comes from a man in his fifties or sixties who had recovered from COVID-19. This chain uses TRBV6-4 with TRBJ2-1; 14 bases are a match to TRBD2. In DNA form, the CDR3 reads TGTGCCAGCAGTGACTCGACTAGCGGGGGGGCTGAGCAGTTCTTC. It codes for CASSDSTSGGAEQFF.